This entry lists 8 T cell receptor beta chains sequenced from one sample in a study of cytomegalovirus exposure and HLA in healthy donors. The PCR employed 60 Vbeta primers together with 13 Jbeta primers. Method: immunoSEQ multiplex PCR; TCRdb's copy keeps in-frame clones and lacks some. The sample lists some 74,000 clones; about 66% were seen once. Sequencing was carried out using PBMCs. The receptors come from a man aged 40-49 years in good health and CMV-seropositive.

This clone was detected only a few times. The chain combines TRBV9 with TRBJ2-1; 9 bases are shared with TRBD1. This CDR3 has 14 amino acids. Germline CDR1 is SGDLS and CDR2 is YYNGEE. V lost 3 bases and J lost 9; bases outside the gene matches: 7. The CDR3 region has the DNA TGTGCCAGCAGCGATGTATCGGACAGGGGTGAGCAGTTCTTC. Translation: CASSDVSDRGEQFF.

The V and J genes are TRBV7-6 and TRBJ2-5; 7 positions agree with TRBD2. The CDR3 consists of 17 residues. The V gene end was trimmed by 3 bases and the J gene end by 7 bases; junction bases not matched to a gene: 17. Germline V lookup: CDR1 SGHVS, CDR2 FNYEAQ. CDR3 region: CASSLGTELARVGTQYF. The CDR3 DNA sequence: TGTGCCAGCAGCTTGGGGACCGAACTAGCGCGGGTTGGGACCCAGTACTTC. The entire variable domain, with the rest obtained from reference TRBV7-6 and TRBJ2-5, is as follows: GAGVSQSPRYKVTKRGQDVALRCDPISGHVSLYWYRQALGQGPEFLTYFNYEAQQDKSGLPNDRFSAERPEGSISTLTIQRTEQRDSAMYRCASSLGTELARVGTQYFGPGTRLLVL.

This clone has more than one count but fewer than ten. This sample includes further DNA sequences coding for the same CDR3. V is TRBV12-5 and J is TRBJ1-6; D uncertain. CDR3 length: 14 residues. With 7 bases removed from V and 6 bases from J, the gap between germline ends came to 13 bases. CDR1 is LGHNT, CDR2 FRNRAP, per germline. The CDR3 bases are TGTGCTAGTGCCCCTCCGGAGAGTAATTCACCCCTCCACTTT. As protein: CASAPPESNSPLHF.

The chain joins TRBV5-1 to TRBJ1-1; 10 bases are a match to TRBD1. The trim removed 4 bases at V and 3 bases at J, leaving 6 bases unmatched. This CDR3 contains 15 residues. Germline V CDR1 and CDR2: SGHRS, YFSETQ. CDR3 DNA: TGCGCCAGCAGCCAACCGGACAGGGGGGACACTGAAGCTTTCTTT. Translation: CASSQPDRGDTEAFF.

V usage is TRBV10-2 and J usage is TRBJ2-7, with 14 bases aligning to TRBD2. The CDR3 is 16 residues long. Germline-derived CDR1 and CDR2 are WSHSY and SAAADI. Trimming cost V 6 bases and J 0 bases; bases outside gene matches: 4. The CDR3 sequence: CASRGLAGVLSYEQYF. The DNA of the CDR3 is TGCGCCAGCAGGGGACTAGCGGGGGTCCTCTCCTACGAGCAGTACTTC.

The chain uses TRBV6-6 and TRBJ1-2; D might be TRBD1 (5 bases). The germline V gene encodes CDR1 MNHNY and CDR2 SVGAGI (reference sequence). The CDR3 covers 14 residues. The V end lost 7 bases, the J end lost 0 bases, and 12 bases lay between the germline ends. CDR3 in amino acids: CASTLDSTNYGYTF. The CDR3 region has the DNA TGTGCCAGCACCTTAGACAGCACTAACTATGGCTACACCTTC.

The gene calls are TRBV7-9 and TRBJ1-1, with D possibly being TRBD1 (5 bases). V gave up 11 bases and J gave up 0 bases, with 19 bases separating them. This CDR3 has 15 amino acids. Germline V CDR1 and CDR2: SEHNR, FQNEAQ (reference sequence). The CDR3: CAAARDRLMNTEAFF. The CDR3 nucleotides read TGTGCCGCCGCCAGAGACAGACTCATGAACACTGAAGCTTTCTTT.

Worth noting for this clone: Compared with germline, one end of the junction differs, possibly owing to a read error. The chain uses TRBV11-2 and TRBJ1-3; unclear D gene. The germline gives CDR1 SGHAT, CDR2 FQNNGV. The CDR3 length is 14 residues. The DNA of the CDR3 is TGTGCCAGCAGCCCCCGAGGTTCTGGGAACACCATATATTTT. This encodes CASSPRGSGNTIYF.